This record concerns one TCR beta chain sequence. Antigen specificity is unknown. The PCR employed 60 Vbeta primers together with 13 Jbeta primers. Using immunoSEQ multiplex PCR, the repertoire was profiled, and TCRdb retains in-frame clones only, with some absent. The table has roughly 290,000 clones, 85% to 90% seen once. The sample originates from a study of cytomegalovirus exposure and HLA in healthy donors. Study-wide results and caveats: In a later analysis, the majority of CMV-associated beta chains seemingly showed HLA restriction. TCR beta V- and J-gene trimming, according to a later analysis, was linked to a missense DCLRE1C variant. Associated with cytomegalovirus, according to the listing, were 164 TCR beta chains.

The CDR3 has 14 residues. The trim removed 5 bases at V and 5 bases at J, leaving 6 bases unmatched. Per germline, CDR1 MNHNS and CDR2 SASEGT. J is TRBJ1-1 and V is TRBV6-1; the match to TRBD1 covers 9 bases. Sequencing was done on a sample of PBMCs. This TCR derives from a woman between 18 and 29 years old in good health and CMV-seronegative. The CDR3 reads CASSQQGAWTEAFF. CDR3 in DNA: TGTGCCAGCAGTCAACAGGGGGCTTGGACTGAAGCTTTCTTT.